The 32 T cell receptor beta chains below were found in one sample sequenced in a study of T cell changes during pregnancy in multiple sclerosis. This table comes from immunoSEQ multiplex PCR, and its TCRdb copy is limited to in-frame clones, with some not included. The top ten clones hold approximately 3.8% of a sample with under 65,000 clones, 93% of them seen once. This specimen consisted of CD8+ T cells from peripheral blood mononuclear cells, obtained in the second trimester of pregnancy. These receptors were obtained from a female donor with multiple sclerosis, enrolled in a pregnancy study.

This clone was seen only once. This chain joins TRBV27 and TRBJ1-5; possibly TRBD1 for D (6 bases). Germline V gene sequence: CDR1 MNHEY, CDR2 SMNVEV (reference sequence). The CDR3 contains 14 residues. Trimming stripped 2 bases from V and 3 bases from J, with 8 bases between. The CDR3 protein is CASSLGQYNQPQHF. The CDR3 DNA reads TGTGCCAGCAGTTTAGGACAGTACAATCAGCCCCAGCATTTT.

The genes are TRBV5-5 and TRBJ2-7; 7 bases line up with TRBD1. Per germline, CDR1 SGHKS and CDR2 YYEKEE (reference sequence). CDR3 size: 18 residues. Trimming removed 4 bases from V and 0 bases from J; junction bases left unmatched: 16. DNA of the CDR3: TGTGCCAGCAGCCATTTCAGGATAGACAGGGCTACCTCCTACGAGCAGTACTTC. Amino acids: CASSHFRIDRATSYEQYF.

V usage is TRBV2 and J usage is TRBJ2-2, with a tentative D call TRBD1 (6 bases). Trimming took off 3 bases at V and 6 bases at J, with 17 bases between the two ends. The length of the CDR3 is 16 residues. Germline V CDR1 and CDR2: SNHLY, FYNNEI. The CDR3 here is CASSDYRAGESGELFF. In DNA form, the CDR3 reads TGTGCCAGCAGTGACTACAGGGCGGGCGAGTCCGGGGAGCTGTTTTTT.

The chain carries TRBV4-2 and TRBJ2-3; D remains unclear. CDR3 length equals 16 residues. The ends were cut back, 1 base at V and 0 bases at J, with 11 bases in the middle. Germline V gene sequence: CDR1 LGHNA, CDR2 YNFKEQ. CDR3 coding DNA: TGTGCCAGCAGCCAAGTTTGGCCAGTTAGCACAGATACGCAGTATTTT. Translating gives CASSQVWPVSTDTQYF.

This sequence joins TRBV7-9 and TRBJ2-1; perhaps TRBD1 as D (5 bases). Germline-derived CDR1 and CDR2 are SEHNR and FQNEAQ (reference sequence). The CDR3 runs to 18 residues. The V end lost 2 bases, the J end lost 3 bases, and 20 bases lay between the germline ends. The CDR3 bases are TGTGCCAGCAGCTTATATGACAGTCCAAGTCCGGTCTACAATGAGCAGTTCTTC. Its protein is CASSLYDSPSPVYNEQFF. Based on the CDR3 plus reference TRBV7-9 and TRBJ2-1, the full variable domain is DTGVSQNPRHKITKRGQNVTFRCDPISEHNRLYWYRQTLGQGPEFLTYFQNEAQLEKSRLLSDRFSAERPKGSFSTLEIQRTEQGDSAMYLCASSLYDSPSPVYNEQFFGPGTRLTVL.

The V gene is TRBV9, the J gene TRBJ2-7; 10 bases align to TRBD1. Germline lookup yields CDR1 SGDLS and CDR2 YYNGEE. V lost 4 bases, J lost 2 bases, and 9 bases stayed unmatched. The CDR3 contains 16 residues. CDR3 sequence reads: CASSPRTGTGAYEQYF. DNA for the CDR3: TGTGCCAGCAGCCCCCGGACCGGGACAGGGGCCTACGAGCAGTACTTC.

The gene calls are TRBV7-9 and TRBJ2-5; a weak D match, TRBD1 (6 bases). Germline CDR1 and CDR2: SEHNR and FQNEAQ (reference sequence). CDR3 length: 13 residues. Trimming shortened V by 5 bases and J by 3 bases, and 10 bases separated the two germline ends. CDR3 amino acids: CASSTRQEETQYF. The CDR3 nucleotides are TGTGCCAGCAGCACTCGACAGGAAGAGACCCAGTACTTC.

The rearrangement uses TRBV7-2 and TRBJ1-2, with D tentatively TRBD1 (5 bases). V shed 5 bases and J shed 5 bases, with 21 bases lying between them. This CDR3 has 16 residues. CDR1 and CDR2 (germline): SGHTA, FQGNSA. The CDR3 DNA sequence: TGTGCCAGCAGCCCATGGAGACAGTTGCGGATTTATGGCTACACCTTC. This gives the protein CASSPWRQLRIYGYTF. Filled out from reference TRBV7-2 and TRBJ1-2, the complete variable domain reads GAGVSQSPSNKVTEKGKDVELRCDPISGHTALYWYRQSLGQGLEFLIYFQGNSAPDKSGLPSDRFSAERTGGSVSTLTIQRTQQEDSAVYLCASSPWRQLRIYGYTFGSGTRLTVV.

The CDR3 DNA sequence: TGTGCCAGCCGCCCCCCGGACAGGAGCTACAATGAGCAGTTCTTC. Protein product: CASRPPDRSYNEQFF. J is TRBJ2-1 and V is TRBV6-5; 7 positions agree with TRBD1. Per germline, CDR1 MNHEY and CDR2 SVGAGI. Trimming at V came to 8 bases and at J to 3 bases, leaving 10 bases not matched to a gene. This CDR3 has 15 residues.

J is TRBJ1-1 and V is TRBV2; no clear D gene. V was cut by 2 bases and J by 3 bases, with 10 bases left in between. Germline V gene sequence: CDR1 SNHLY, CDR2 FYNNEI. This CDR3 spans 14 amino acids. The CDR3 reads CASSEWFGDTEAFF. CDR3 nucleotide sequence: TGTGCCAGCAGTGAATGGTTCGGGGACACTGAAGCTTTCTTT.

The chain employs TRBV27 and TRBJ1-5, with D tentatively TRBD1 (5 bases). The CDR3 is made up of 15 amino acids. With 6 bases removed from V and 3 bases from J, the gap between germline ends came to 15 bases. Germline CDR1 reads MNHEY; CDR2 reads SMNVEV (reference sequence). In DNA form, the CDR3 reads TGTGCCAGCAGCTGGGGCGGATTGAACAATCAGCCCCAGCATTTT. This sequence encodes CASSWGGLNNQPQHF.

The chain links TRBV9 to TRBJ1-1; D not resolved. V lost 0 bases and J lost 2, with 11 bases in between. Germline loops: CDR1 SGDLS, CDR2 YYNGEE. The CDR3 contains 15 residues. The CDR3 DNA reads as TGTGCCAGCAGCGTAGATGGCTCCTTCAACACTGAAGCTTTCTTT. Protein sequence: CASSVDGSFNTEAFF. Full variable domain (remainder filled in from reference TRBV9 and TRBJ1-1): DSGVTQTPKHLITATGQRVTLRCSPRSGDLSVYWYQQSLDQGLQFLIQYYNGEERAKGNILERFSAQQFPDLHSELNLSSLELGDSALYFCASSVDGSFNTEAFFGQGTRLTVV.

The chain couples TRBV6-5 to TRBJ2-1; 7 nucleotides align to TRBD1. The germline V gene has CDR1 MNHEY and CDR2 SVGAGI. The CDR3 sequence is 14 residues long. Trimming took 2 bases from V and 6 from J; bases not matched to a gene: 4. Here the CDR3 reads CASSYRGHVNEQFF. The CDR3 bases are TGTGCCAGCAGTTACAGGGGGCACGTCAATGAGCAGTTCTTC.

The CDR3 reads CASSVYPGSSYEQYF. CDR3 coding DNA: TGTGCCAGTAGTGTTTATCCGGGGAGCTCCTACGAGCAGTACTTC. The V call is TRBV19, the J call TRBJ2-7; D is possibly TRBD2 (5 bases). From germline, CDR1 is LNHDA and CDR2 SQIVND (reference sequence). V lost 5 bases and J 0 bases, leaving 14 bases between the germline ends. The CDR3 contains 15 residues.

This chain connects TRBV6-5 to TRBJ1-3; no definite D call. This CDR3 has 14 amino acids. Germline V gene sequence: CDR1 MNHEY, CDR2 SVGAGI. The germline V and J ends were trimmed by 6 bases and 0 bases, with 9 bases remaining between them. The CDR3 loop reads CASSPGVSGNTIYF. The CDR3 bases are TGTGCCAGCAGCCCCGGAGTCTCTGGAAACACCATATATTTT.

J is TRBJ1-5 and V is TRBV6-1; the D gene is possibly TRBD1 (5 bases). CDR3 length equals 15 residues. V lost 0 bases, J lost 4 bases, and 10 bases lay in between. Germline lookup yields CDR1 MNHNS and CDR2 SASEGT. The CDR3 coding sequence is TGTGCCAGCAGTGAAGCACCCGACAGAAATCAGCCCCAGCATTTT. Translated, it gives CASSEAPDRNQPQHF.

The V call is TRBV7-9, the J call TRBJ1-4; 7 bases are a match to TRBD1. CDR3 length: 13 residues. CDR1 and CDR2 (germline): SEHNR, FQNEAQ (reference sequence). The junction had 2 bases not matched to a gene; V was cut back by 7 bases and J by 3 bases. In DNA, the CDR3 is TGTGCCAGCACAGGGGGGCCTAATGAAAAACTGTTTTTT. It is translated as CASTGGPNEKLFF. The full variable domain, completed using reference TRBV7-9 and TRBJ1-4, is DTGVSQNPRHKITKRGQNVTFRCDPISEHNRLYWYRQTLGQGPEFLTYFQNEAQLEKSRLLSDRFSAERPKGSFSTLEIQRTEQGDSAMYLCASTGGPNEKLFFGSGTQLSVL.

J is TRBJ2-2 and V is TRBV5-1; TRBD2 agrees at 14 bases. Germline V lookup: CDR1 SGHRS, CDR2 YFSETQ. The J segment lost 0 bases and the V segment lost 1 base, leaving 5 bases of the junction unmatched. The CDR3 has 19 residues. This CDR3 is CASSLPLGLAGANTGELFF. CDR3 DNA sequence: TGCGCCAGCAGCTTGCCCCTGGGACTAGCGGGGGCGAACACCGGGGAGCTGTTTTTT.

The chain has TRBV10-3 and TRBJ2-7, with 9 bases fitting TRBD1. The germline V gene encodes CDR1 ENHRY and CDR2 SYGVKD. This CDR3 has 15 amino acids. The J segment lost 5 bases and the V segment lost 2 bases, leaving 7 bases of the junction unmatched. The CDR3 spells CAISEGWTGADEQYF. The CDR3 DNA is TGTGCCATCAGTGAGGGGTGGACAGGGGCAGACGAGCAGTACTTC.

This clone was observed a single time. The chain carries TRBV2 and TRBJ2-5; 9 nucleotides line up with TRBD1. CDR1 and CDR2 (germline): SNHLY, FYNNEI. V gave up 7 bases and J gave up 2 bases; unmatched junction bases: 5. The CDR3 loop spans 14 amino acids. The DNA for the CDR3 is TGTGCCAGCAACCCGGGACAGGGACAAGAGACCCAGTACTTC. It translates to CASNPGQGQETQYF.

The rearrangement links TRBV4-1 to TRBJ2-1, with 11 bases matching TRBD2. CDR1 MGHRA and CDR2 YSYEKL come from the germline V gene. J lost 10 bases, V lost 0 bases, and 2 bases had no gene match. The CDR3 covers 14 residues. Here the CDR3 reads CASSQDRLAGEQFF. CDR3 DNA sequence: TGCGCCAGCAGCCAAGATCGACTAGCGGGAGAGCAGTTCTTC.

The V call is TRBV5-1, the J call TRBJ1-1; possible D gene TRBD1, 6 bases. This CDR3 has 14 amino acids. The germline gives CDR1 SGHRS, CDR2 YFSETQ. The ends were cut back, 4 bases at V and 0 bases at J, with 10 bases in the middle. The CDR3 loop reads CASSPGHMNTEAFF. Written as DNA, the CDR3 is TGCGCCAGCAGCCCGGGACATATGAACACTGAAGCTTTCTTT.

The chain links TRBV27 to TRBJ1-5; D is unclear. Germline CDR1 MNHEY, CDR2 SMNVEV (reference sequence). Trimming removed 5 bases from V and 4 bases from J, with 15 bases in between. The CDR3 extends over 15 amino acids. CDR3: CASSPVTGGNQPQHF. The CDR3 DNA reads as TGTGCCAGCAGTCCCGTTACCGGAGGGAATCAGCCCCAGCATTTT.

This sequence joins TRBV10-1 and TRBJ2-3; unclear D gene. Germline values: CDR1 WNHNN, CDR2 SYGVQD (reference sequence). The CDR3 runs to 11 residues. V gave up 3 bases and J gave up 10 bases, with 8 bases separating them. CDR3 coding DNA: TGCGCCAGCAGTGATTCGGTGGCGCAGTATTTT. Translated: CASSDSVAQYF.

J is TRBJ2-1 and V is TRBV27, with 7 nucleotides matching TRBD2. Trimming cost V 8 bases and J 4 bases; bases outside gene matches: 8. Germline V gives CDR1 MNHEY, CDR2 SMNVEV (reference sequence). The CDR3 contains 14 residues. CDR3 in DNA: TGTGCCAGCTTCAGCGGGGACTTTTACAATGAGCAGTTCTTC. It encodes CASFSGDFYNEQFF.

V gene TRBV5-4 combines with J gene TRBJ2-7; 9 bases align to TRBD2. Germline CDR1 and CDR2: SGHNT and YYREEE (reference sequence). J was trimmed by 0 bases and V by 4 bases; bases with no gene match: 11. This CDR3 spans 17 amino acids. The CDR3 DNA is TGTGCCAGCAGCCACCACGGCGGGGGGGACCCCTCCTACGAGCAGTACTTC. Translating gives CASSHHGGGDPSYEQYF.

The V gene is TRBV2, the J gene TRBJ1-1; 10 positions match TRBD1. Germline CDR1 SNHLY, CDR2 FYNNEI. CDR3 length: 12 amino acids. CDR3 nucleotide sequence: TGTGCTCTGTTGGACAGGGGGTCTGAAGCTTTCTTT. Protein: CALLDRGSEAFF.

The J gene is TRBJ2-5, the V gene TRBV25-1; the D is unclear. TRBJ2-7 matches the DNA end more closely, so the J call is doubtful. Germline V gene lookup returns CDR1 MGHDK and CDR2 SYGVNS. The length of the CDR3 is 13 residues. The CDR3 sequence: CASSEVLGYEQYF. The CDR3 bases are TGTGCCAGCAGTGAGGTATTGGGCTACGAGCAGTACTTC.

The rearrangement links TRBV4-3 to TRBJ2-7; unclear D gene. The CDR3 totals 13 residues. Trimming stripped 1 base from V and 6 bases from J, with 10 bases between. Germline V gene lookup returns CDR1 LGHNA and CDR2 YSLEER. This CDR3 reads CASSQVVAAEQYF. In DNA form, the CDR3 reads TGCGCCAGCAGCCAAGTCGTAGCTGCCGAGCAGTACTTC.

J is TRBJ1-3 and V is TRBV10-1, with TRBD1 matching over 8 bases. Germline CDR1 WNHNN, CDR2 SYGVQD (reference sequence). This CDR3 has 16 amino acids. V gave up 5 bases and J gave up 14 bases; unmatched junction bases: 20. The DNA of the CDR3 is TGCGCCAGCAGTAAAGAGTCAGGGGGCCTCCCCGGACCCCTATATTTT. It specifies CASSKESGGLPGPLYF.

This sequence joins TRBV9 and TRBJ2-2; D is perhaps TRBD2 (6 bases). The CDR3 runs 16 residues. Germline CDR1 reads SGDLS; CDR2 reads YYNGEE. V was trimmed by 4 bases and J by 4 bases, leaving 17 bases between them. The CDR3 sequence: CASSLPKEGVTGELFF. In DNA form, the CDR3 reads TGTGCCAGCAGCCTCCCGAAGGAGGGAGTCACCGGGGAGCTGTTTTTT.

V is TRBV7-3 and J is TRBJ2-3; a possible D gene is TRBD1 (6 bases). Deletions cut 5 bases from V and 9 bases from J, with 24 bases between. The CDR3 consists of 16 residues. Germline V gene lookup returns CDR1 SGHTA and CDR2 FQGTGA. The CDR3 reads CASSLAGAGAVDTQYF. CDR3 DNA sequence: TGTGCCAGCAGCCTCGCAGGGGCCGGGGCGGTGGACACGCAGTATTTT.